Shown below are 22 T cell receptor beta chains from a single sample sequenced in a study of T cells in Graves' hyperthyroidism and ophthalmopathy. Amplification yielded TCR beta CDR3 regions, with RNA transcripts as the source. RT-PCR in the first round (using the HTBI primer set) targeted the TCR CDR3. Each CDR3 protein gets one entry after TCRdb re-called the multiplex PCR reads with MiXCR. The table lists 450,000 to 650,000 distinct CDR3 sequences, around 21% of them singletons. The sample comprised blood. The receptors derive from a young man with Graves' hyperthyroidism.

A note on this clonotype: At one end the junction does not follow the germline gene, possibly because of a read error. J is TRBJ1-1 and V is TRBV11-3; possible D gene TRBD1, 6 bases. The germline V gene encodes CDR1 SGHNT and CDR2 YENEEA. The CDR3 runs 14 residues. CDR3 sequence (DNA): TGTGCCAGCGGCTTGACAGGCCTGAACACTGAAGCTTTCTTT. Protein product: CASGLTGLNTEAFF.

This clonotype was observed at least ten times. The chain uses TRBV12-3 or TRBV12-4 and TRBJ2-5; tentatively, D is TRBD2 (6 bases). The CDR3 is made up of 14 amino acids. V was pared by 7 bases and J by 5 bases, with 17 bases between. The DNA of the CDR3 is TGTGCCAGCAACCCCTCAGGAGGGACGGAGACCCAGTACTTC. This codes for CASNPSGGTETQYF.

This clonotype was detected many times. The chain carries TRBV2 and TRBJ2-5; 7 bases are a match to TRBD1. CDR3 length: 15 amino acids. CDR1 and CDR2 from the germline V gene are SNHLY and FYNNEI. Germline trimming cut 6 bases from V and 5 bases from J; bases unmatched to any gene: 12. In DNA form, the CDR3 reads TGTGCCAGCAGACCATCCGGGACAGAAGGGGAGACCCAGTACTTC. This translates into CASRPSGTEGETQYF.

Many counts were recorded for this clonotype. This chain uses TRBV2 with TRBJ1-2, with 9 bases matching TRBD1. Losses at the gene ends were 8 bases for V and 6 bases for J; bases not matched to a gene: 4. This CDR3 is 12 amino acids long. Germline CDR1 is SNHLY and CDR2 is FYNNEI. The CDR3: CASDRGENGYTF. CDR3 bases: TGTGCCAGCGACAGGGGGGAAAATGGCTACACCTTC.

Ten or more counts support this clonotype. This rearrangement joins TRBV24-1 to TRBJ2-5; no clear D gene. Germline V lookup: CDR1 KGHDR, CDR2 SFDVKD. The germline V and J ends were trimmed by 4 bases and 2 bases, with 13 bases remaining between them. The CDR3 contains 15 residues. The CDR3, as DNA: TGTGCCACCAGTGACCCTCGAGGACCGCAAGAGACCCAGTACTTC. Translation: CATSDPRGPQETQYF.

This clonotype was detected many times. This chain links TRBV24-1 with TRBJ1-2, with D unresolved. With 0 bases removed from V and 3 bases from J, the gap between germline ends came to 7 bases. Looked up from germline, CDR1 is KGHDR and CDR2 is SFDVKD. This CDR3 has 14 amino acids. Written as DNA, the CDR3 is TGTGCCACCAGTGATTTGGAGGCAGACTATGGCTACACCTTC. Its protein is CATSDLEADYGYTF.

This clonotype was counted a few times. CDR3 in amino acids: CASSLGEGSMSEAFF. The DNA of the CDR3 is TGTGCCAGCAGCTTAGGGGAGGGAAGCATGAGTGAAGCTTTCTTT. The rearrangement links TRBV7-8 to TRBJ1-1; D gene ambiguous. The V gene's germline CDR1 is SGHVS and CDR2 FQNEAQ. CDR3 length equals 15 residues. The V end was cut by 1 base, the J end by 7 bases, with 16 bases between. Full variable domain (remainder filled in from reference TRBV7-8 and TRBJ1-1): GAGVSQSPRYKVAKRGQDVALRCDPISGHVSLFWYQQALGQGPEFLTYFQNEAQLDKSGLPSDRFFAERPEGSVSTLKIQRTQQEDSAVYLCASSLGEGSMSEAFFGQGTRLTVV.

This clonotype was found many times. This chain links TRBV19 with TRBJ1-1; D might be TRBD1 (6 bases). The CDR3 contains 14 residues. Germline V gene data show CDR1 as LNHDA and CDR2 as SQIVND (reference sequence). Deletions cut 5 bases from V and 4 bases from J, with 14 bases between. The CDR3 sequence: CASSRGSRGTEAFF. CDR3 coding DNA: TGTGCCAGTAGTCGGGGGTCCAGGGGCACTGAAGCTTTCTTT.

In its sample, this clonotype was seen a few times. A much larger clone differs from this one at a single base, so this may be a read error. This chain joins TRBV2 and TRBJ1-2; D perhaps matches TRBD1 (5 bases). Trimming left V 11 bases short and J 8 bases short, with 21 bases between. The germline V gene has CDR1 SNHLY and CDR2 FYNNEI. This CDR3 is built from 13 residues. The CDR3 nucleotides read TGTGCCTGCAAGGGCGTAACAGGAGGAGGCTACACCTTC. It codes for CACKGVTGGGYTF.

CDR3 protein: CASSPVMGNGYTF. The CDR3 nucleotides are TGTGCCAGCAGCCCTGTGATGGGGAATGGCTACACCTTC. The chain joins TRBV3-1 to TRBJ1-2; D unclear. Trimming took off 4 bases at V and 6 bases at J, with 12 bases between the two ends. The germline gives CDR1 LGHDT, CDR2 YNNKEL (reference sequence). CDR3 length: 13 residues.

This clonotype appeared many times. The chain has TRBV10-3 and TRBJ2-5, with D possibly matching TRBD2 (6 bases). V lost 3 bases and J 2 bases, leaving 10 bases between the germline ends. The CDR3 sequence is 14 residues long. Per the germline V gene, CDR1 is ENHRY and CDR2 is SYGVKD. The CDR3: CAISDLGGQETQYF. The CDR3, as DNA: TGTGCCATCAGTGATTTGGGGGGTCAAGAGACCCAGTACTTC.

At least ten counts were recorded for this clonotype. V is TRBV10-3 and J is TRBJ2-7, with unresolved D. V lost 1 base to trimming and J lost 7 bases, with 5 bases between them. This CDR3 is built from 11 residues. From germline, CDR1 is ENHRY and CDR2 SYGVKD. The CDR3 protein is CAISELGEQYF. The DNA of the CDR3 is TGTGCCATCAGTGAGTTGGGGGAGCAGTACTTC.

J is TRBJ2-5 and V is TRBV6-1; the match to TRBD1 covers 8 bases. CDR3 length: 14 amino acids. V lost 5 bases to trimming and J lost 5 bases; unmatched junction nucleotides: 7. Germline V gene data show CDR1 as MNHNS and CDR2 as SASEGT. DNA for the CDR3: TGTGCCAGCAGTCCAATGACAGGGGACGAGACCCAGTACTTC. Its translation: CASSPMTGDETQYF.

This clonotype was seen many times. V gene TRBV6-1 combines with J gene TRBJ2-5, with D unresolved. Trimming removed 4 bases from V and 4 bases from J, with 7 bases in between. This CDR3 is built from 12 residues. Germline V gives CDR1 MNHNS, CDR2 SASEGT. As DNA, the CDR3 is TGTGCCAGCAGTGGAGTAGGAGAGACCCAGTACTTC. This gives the protein CASSGVGETQYF.

This clonotype appeared many times. V and J are TRBV6-5 and TRBJ1-5; D gene ambiguous. Germline CDR1 is MNHEY and CDR2 is SVGAGI. V gave up 2 bases and J gave up 3 bases, with 8 bases separating them. The CDR3 runs 14 residues. The CDR3 sequence: CASSYRVYNQPQHF. In DNA, the CDR3 is TGTGCCAGCAGTTACCGGGTCTACAATCAGCCCCAGCATTTT.

This clonotype was counted many times. The rearrangement links TRBV11-2 to TRBJ2-7; D unclear. The CDR3 contains 13 residues. CDR1 is SGHAT, CDR2 FQNNGV, per germline. Trimming pared 4 bases from V and 2 bases from J, leaving 9 bases between. CDR3 DNA sequence: TGTGCCAGCAGCTCCTCACCTACCTACGAGCAGTACTTC. Encoded protein: CASSSSPTYEQYF.

This clonotype has only one observation. The chain has TRBV4-1 and TRBJ1-1, with D possibly being TRBD1 (5 bases). Germline CDR1 MGHRA, CDR2 YSYEKL. The length of the CDR3 is 15 residues. With 0 bases removed from V and 1 base from J, the gap between germline ends came to 9 bases. In DNA, the CDR3 is TGCGCCAGCAGCCAAGAAATCGGGGCGAACACTGAAGCTTTCTTT. Residues: CASSQEIGANTEAFF.

This chain links TRBV4-1 with TRBJ2-2; possibly TRBD2 for D (6 bases). With 6 bases removed from V and 0 bases from J, the gap between germline ends came to 14 bases. Germline-derived CDR1 and CDR2 are MGHRA and YSYEKL. The CDR3 extends over 16 amino acids. The CDR3 protein is CASRISGTANTGELFF. The CDR3 DNA reads as TGCGCCAGCAGAATTTCCGGGACTGCGAACACCGGGGAGCTGTTTTTT.

This clonotype came up many times. This rearrangement joins TRBV7-8 to TRBJ2-5; 9 bases are a match to TRBD2. The CDR3 length is 16 residues. V lost 3 bases, J lost 4 bases, and 9 bases stayed unmatched. Germline V CDR1 and CDR2: SGHVS, FQNEAQ. CDR3: CASSFRRGGLGETQYF. CDR3 DNA: TGTGCCAGCAGCTTTCGGCGGGGGGGCCTAGGAGAGACCCAGTACTTC.

This clonotype was observed a handful of times. The chain has TRBV30 and TRBJ2-7; D gene unclear. V lost 0 bases to trimming and J lost 5 bases, with 17 bases between them. This CDR3 has 15 amino acids. The germline gives CDR1 GTSNPN, CDR2 SVGIG (reference sequence). CDR3 in DNA: TGTGCCTGGAGTGTACGCGAGGCAGGCCGAAACGAGCAGTACTTC. Encoded protein: CAWSVREAGRNEQYF.

This clonotype has just a few counts. This chain links TRBV7-8 with TRBJ2-7; TRBD1 agrees at 8 bases. CDR1 is SGHVS, CDR2 FQNEAQ, per germline. This CDR3 comprises 14 residues. J was trimmed by 3 bases and V by 5 bases; bases with no gene match: 6. CDR3 bases: TGTGCCAGCAGCCCTGACAGGGGCGACTACGAGCAGTACTTC. The encoded protein is CASSPDRGDYEQYF.

The rearrangement uses TRBV7-2 and TRBJ2-7; 7 nucleotides match TRBD1. Germline V gene data show CDR1 as SGHTA and CDR2 as FQGNSA. CDR3 length: 14 residues. V lost 5 bases to trimming and J lost 5 bases; unmatched junction nucleotides: 9. CDR3 DNA: TGTGCCAGCAGCGTAACCACAGGGGTCAACGAGCAGTACTTC. Protein: CASSVTTGVNEQYF. Using reference TRBV7-2 and TRBJ2-7 for the parts outside the CDR3, the full variable domain is GAGVSQSPSNKVTEKGKDVELRCDPISGHTALYWYRQSLGQGLEFLIYFQGNSAPDKSGLPSDRFSAERTGGSVSTLTIQRTQQEDSAVYLCASSVTTGVNEQYFGPGTRLTVT.